Shown below are 4 T cell receptor beta chains from a single sample sequenced in a study of siplizumab effects on memory and regulatory T cells. The data were produced by immunoSEQ multiplex PCR, yet TCRdb's version contains in-frame clones alone and is incomplete. The repertoire holds approximately 100,000 clones, with 91% as singletons. Input material: CD4+ T cells sorted from blood. Receptor source: a human donor in good health. Some clones in this sample may be carry-over from other donors' samples.

The chain joins TRBV7-9 to TRBJ1-1; no reliable D call. Trimming cost V 2 bases and J 6 bases, with 13 bases left between them. Looked up from germline, CDR1 is SEHNR and CDR2 is FQNEAQ (reference sequence). The CDR3 extends over 14 amino acids. CDR3 in amino acids: CASSLSGGWAEAFF. The CDR3, as DNA: TGTGCCAGCAGCTTAAGTGGCGGGTGGGCTGAAGCTTTCTTT.

The chain couples TRBV9 to TRBJ2-5; TRBD1 aligns across 8 bases. V lost 0 bases, J lost 4 bases, and 11 bases stayed unmatched. This CDR3 contains 17 residues. Looked up from germline, CDR1 is SGDLS and CDR2 is YYNGEE. Here the CDR3 DNA reads TGTGCCAGCAGCGTAGTACCTACAGGGGGAGGCGGAGAGACCCAGTACTTC. It encodes CASSVVPTGGGGETQYF.

The rearrangement uses TRBV2 and TRBJ2-7; 7 bases are shared with TRBD2. This CDR3 has 15 residues. The V gene's germline CDR1 is SNHLY and CDR2 FYNNEI. V trimming: 3 bases; J trimming: 6 bases; junction bases outside the gene matches: 11. CDR3 in amino acids: CASSDPGSGWGEQYF. CDR3 nucleotide sequence: TGTGCCAGCAGTGATCCCGGTAGCGGGTGGGGCGAGCAGTACTTC.

This rearrangement joins TRBV5-1 to TRBJ2-7, with D possibly called TRBD1 or TRBD2 (6 bases each). The CDR3 spans 15 residues. V shed 0 bases and J shed 1 base, with 11 bases lying between them. Germline loops: CDR1 SGHRS, CDR2 YFSETQ. The CDR3 nucleotides are TGCGCCAGCAGCTTGGGCACAGGGAGGTCCTACGAGCAGTACTTC. Protein product: CASSLGTGRSYEQYF. Full variable domain (outside the CDR3, taken from reference TRBV5-1 and TRBJ2-7): KAGVTQTPRYLIKTRGQQVTLSCSPISGHRSVSWYQQTPGQGLQFLFEYFSETQRNKGNFPGRFSGRQFSNSRSEMNVSTLELGDSALYLCASSLGTGRSYEQYFGPGTRLTVT.